A single sample is the source of the 4 T cell receptor beta chains below, sequenced in a study of tumor-infiltrating lymphocytes in primary liver carcinoma. The researchers produced TCR beta cDNA from approximately 0.45 ug total RNA with a constant-region primer. Three nested multiplex PCR rounds, a slightly modified ARM-PCR method, built the TCR beta libraries. Forward primers for TRBV1-TRBV30 and a C-beta reverse primer served the first two PCR rounds, at about 10 cycles each. One entry per CDR3 protein results from TCRdb running MiXCR on the multiplex PCR reads. In the table there are 100,000 to 150,000 distinct CDR3 sequences, 64% of which are singletons. Unsorted bulk tissue of about 18-32 mg yielded co-extracted RNA and DNA. Sequencing was carried out using liver tumor tissue from sampling region 3. Indicated subset: tumor region T3, left-lateral pole. Every receptor here comes from a woman aged 55-69 years with primary liver carcinoma and hepatitis B virus infection.

To note about this clonotype: Compared with germline, one end of the junction differs, possibly owing to a read error. This chain links TRBV5-6 with TRBJ1-5; D gene ambiguous. The CDR3 sequence is 14 residues long. CDR1 is SGHDT and CDR2 is YYEEEE in the germline V gene. DNA of the CDR3: TGTACCAGCAGCTCGGGCAGGAGCAGTCAGCCCCAGCATTTT. Its translation is CTSSSGRSSQPQHF.

The chain joins TRBV11-1 to TRBJ2-7; 12 bases agree with TRBD2. The CDR3 sequence is 14 residues long. The germline gives CDR1 SGHAT, CDR2 FQDESV (reference sequence). V was pared by 11 bases and J by 6 bases, with 11 bases of the junction left unmatched. This chain's CDR3 is CACSPLAGGTEQYF. CDR3 nucleotide sequence: TGTGCCTGCTCCCCACTAGCGGGAGGTACCGAGCAGTACTTC.

A few counts support this clonotype. A single base separates this from a much larger clone, so it may be a read error. The chain employs TRBV12-3 or TRBV12-4 and TRBJ2-3; D could derive from TRBD1 or TRBD2 (5 bases each). The germline V and J ends were trimmed by 6 bases and 2 bases, with 24 bases remaining between them. The CDR3 length is 18 residues. CDR3 sequence (DNA): TGTGCCAGCAGCATATTGCCCGGGACCGCCCTTACCACAGATACGCAGTATTTT. Its translation: CASSILPGTALTTDTQYF.

Remarks on this clonotype: Germline is not matched at one junction end, which may reflect a read error. The chain has TRBV6-1 and TRBJ1-1, with a weak D call TRBD1 (5 bases). CDR1 and CDR2 from the germline V gene are MNHNS and SASEGT. CDR3 length: 13 amino acids. The chain's CDR3 is CANSETVRGRAFF. In nucleotides, the CDR3 is TGTGCCAACAGTGAAACAGTAAGGGGACGGGCTTTCTTT.